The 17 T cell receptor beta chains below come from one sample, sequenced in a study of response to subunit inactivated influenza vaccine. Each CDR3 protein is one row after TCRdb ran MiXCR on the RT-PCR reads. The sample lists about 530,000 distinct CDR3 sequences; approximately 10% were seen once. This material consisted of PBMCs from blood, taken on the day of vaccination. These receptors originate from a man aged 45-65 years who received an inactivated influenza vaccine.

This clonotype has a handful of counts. The CDR3 spells CASSSRRPDRYNEQFF. CDR3 in DNA: TGTGCCAGCAGCTCTAGACGCCCCGACCGTTACAATGAGCAGTTCTTC. The V and J genes are TRBV5-6 and TRBJ2-1; D remains unclear. The CDR3 sequence is 16 residues long. Germline values: CDR1 SGHDT, CDR2 YYEEEE. Deletions cut 3 bases from V and 4 bases from J, with 17 bases between.

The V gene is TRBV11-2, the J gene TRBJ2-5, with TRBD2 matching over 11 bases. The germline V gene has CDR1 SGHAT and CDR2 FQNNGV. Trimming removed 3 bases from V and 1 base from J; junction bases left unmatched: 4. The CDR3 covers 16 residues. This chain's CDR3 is CASSFYSGGAQETQYF. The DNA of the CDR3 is TGTGCCAGCAGCTTTTATAGCGGGGGGGCCCAAGAGACCCAGTACTTC.

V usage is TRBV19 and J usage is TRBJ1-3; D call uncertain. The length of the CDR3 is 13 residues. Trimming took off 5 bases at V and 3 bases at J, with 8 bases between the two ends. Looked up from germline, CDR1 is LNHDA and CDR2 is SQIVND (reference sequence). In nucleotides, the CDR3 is TGTGCCAGTAGTTCAGAACATGGAAACACCATATATTTT. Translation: CASSSEHGNTIYF.

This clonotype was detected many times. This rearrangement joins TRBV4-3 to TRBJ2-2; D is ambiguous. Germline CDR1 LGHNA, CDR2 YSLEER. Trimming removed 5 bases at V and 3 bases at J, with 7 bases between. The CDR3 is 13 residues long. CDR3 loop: CASSRHYTGELFF. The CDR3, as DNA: TGCGCCAGCAGCAGACATTACACCGGGGAGCTGTTTTTT.

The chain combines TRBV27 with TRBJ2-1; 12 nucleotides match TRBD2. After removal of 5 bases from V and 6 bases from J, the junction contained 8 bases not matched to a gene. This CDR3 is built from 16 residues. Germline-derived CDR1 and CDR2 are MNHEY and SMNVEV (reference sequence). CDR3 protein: CASSHTLAGGPNEQFF. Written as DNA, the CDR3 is TGTGCCAGCAGTCACACTCTAGCGGGGGGGCCCAATGAGCAGTTCTTC.

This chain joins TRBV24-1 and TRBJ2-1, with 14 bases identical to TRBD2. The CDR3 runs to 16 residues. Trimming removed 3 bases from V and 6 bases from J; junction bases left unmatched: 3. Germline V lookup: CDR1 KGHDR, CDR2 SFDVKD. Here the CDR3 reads CATSDPGTSGSNEQFF. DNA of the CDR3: TGTGCCACCAGTGATCCCGGGACTAGCGGGAGCAATGAGCAGTTCTTC.

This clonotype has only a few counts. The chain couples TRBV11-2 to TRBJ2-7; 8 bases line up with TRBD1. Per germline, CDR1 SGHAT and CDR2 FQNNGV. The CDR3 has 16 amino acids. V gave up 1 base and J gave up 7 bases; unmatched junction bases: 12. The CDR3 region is CASSLVRDRGFREQYF. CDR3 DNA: TGTGCCAGCAGCTTAGTCCGAGACAGGGGCTTTCGGGAGCAGTACTTC.

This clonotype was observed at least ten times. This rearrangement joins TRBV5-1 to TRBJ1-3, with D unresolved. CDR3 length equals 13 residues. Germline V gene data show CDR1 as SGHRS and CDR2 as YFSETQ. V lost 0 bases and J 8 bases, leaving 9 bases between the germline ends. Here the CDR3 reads CASSLGTADTIYF. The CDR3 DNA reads TGCGCCAGCAGCTTGGGCACCGCTGACACCATATATTTT.

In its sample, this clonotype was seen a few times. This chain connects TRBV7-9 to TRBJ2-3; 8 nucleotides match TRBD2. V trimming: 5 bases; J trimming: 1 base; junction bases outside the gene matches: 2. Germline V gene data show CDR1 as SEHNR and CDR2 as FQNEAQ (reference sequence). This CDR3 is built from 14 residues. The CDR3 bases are TGTGCCAGCAGCACAGCGGGGGGCACAGATACGCAGTATTTT. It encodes CASSTAGGTDTQYF.

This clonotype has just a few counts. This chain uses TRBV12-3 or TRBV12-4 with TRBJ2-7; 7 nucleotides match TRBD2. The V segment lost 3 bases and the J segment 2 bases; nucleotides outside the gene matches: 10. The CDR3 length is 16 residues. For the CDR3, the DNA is TGTGCCAGCAGTTTGAGACTAGCCCAAAACACCTACGAGCAGTACTTC. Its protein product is CASSLRLAQNTYEQYF.

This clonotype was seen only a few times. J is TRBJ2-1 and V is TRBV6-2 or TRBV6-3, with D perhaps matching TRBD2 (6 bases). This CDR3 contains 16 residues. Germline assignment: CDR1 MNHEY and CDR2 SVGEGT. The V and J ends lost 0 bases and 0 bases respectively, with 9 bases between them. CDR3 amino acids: CASSYSGGTSYNEQFF. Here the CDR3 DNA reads TGTGCCAGCAGTTACTCAGGAGGGACCTCCTACAATGAGCAGTTCTTC.

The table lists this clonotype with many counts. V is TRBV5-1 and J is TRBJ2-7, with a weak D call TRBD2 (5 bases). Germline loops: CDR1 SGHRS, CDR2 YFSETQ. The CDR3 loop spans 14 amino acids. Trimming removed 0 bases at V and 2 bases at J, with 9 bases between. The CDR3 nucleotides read TGCGCCAGCAGCTTGGATCCGGGGACCTACGAGCAGTACTTC. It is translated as CASSLDPGTYEQYF.

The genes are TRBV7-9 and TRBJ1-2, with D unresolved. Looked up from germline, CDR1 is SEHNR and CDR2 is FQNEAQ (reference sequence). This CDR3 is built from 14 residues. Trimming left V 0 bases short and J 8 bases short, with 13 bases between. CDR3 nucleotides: TGTGCCAGCAGCTTAGCGAGGTCAAGCGGAGGCTACACCTTC. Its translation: CASSLARSSGGYTF. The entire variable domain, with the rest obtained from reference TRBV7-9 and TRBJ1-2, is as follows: DTGVSQNPRHKITKRGQNVTFRCDPISEHNRLYWYRQTLGQGPEFLTYFQNEAQLEKSRLLSDRFSAERPKGSFSTLEIQRTEQGDSAMYLCASSLARSSGGYTFGSGTRLTVV.

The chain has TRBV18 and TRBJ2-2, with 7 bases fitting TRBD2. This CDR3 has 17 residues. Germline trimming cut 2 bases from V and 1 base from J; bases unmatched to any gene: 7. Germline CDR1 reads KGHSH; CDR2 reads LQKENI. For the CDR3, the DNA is TGTGCCAGCTCACCATTCGGCGGGGGACTGAACACCGGGGAGCTGTTTTTT. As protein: CASSPFGGGLNTGELFF.

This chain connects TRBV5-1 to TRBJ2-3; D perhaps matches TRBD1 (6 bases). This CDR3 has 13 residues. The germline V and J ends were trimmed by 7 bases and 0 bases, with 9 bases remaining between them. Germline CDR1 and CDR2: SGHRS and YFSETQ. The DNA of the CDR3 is TGCGCCAGCCGGGACATTAGCACAGATACGCAGTATTTT. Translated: CASRDISTDTQYF.

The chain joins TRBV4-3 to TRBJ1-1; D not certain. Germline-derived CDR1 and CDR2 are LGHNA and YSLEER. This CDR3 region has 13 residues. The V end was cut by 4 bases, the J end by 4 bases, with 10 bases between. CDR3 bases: TGCGCCAGCAGCCTAACCACACGCACTGAAGCTTTCTTT. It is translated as CASSLTTRTEAFF.

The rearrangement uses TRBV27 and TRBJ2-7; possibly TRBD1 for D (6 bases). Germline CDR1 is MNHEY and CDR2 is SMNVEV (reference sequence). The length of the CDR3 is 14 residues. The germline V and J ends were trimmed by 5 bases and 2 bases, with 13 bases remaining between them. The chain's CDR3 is CASSKQGLAYEQYF. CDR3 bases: TGTGCCAGCAGTAAACAGGGTCTCGCCTACGAGCAGTACTTC.